Presented here are 30 T cell receptor beta chains from one specimen sequenced in a study of Ad26.COV2.S vaccination and SARS-CoV-2 variants. Described treatment: around 19 received Ad26.COV2.S at low or high dose, single or two shots; roughly five received placebo; per-sample allocation not given. Collection of samples fell on day 63 after the first vaccine or placebo injection. Libraries were prepared by immunoSEQ multiplex PCR; TCRdb keeps only in-frame clonotypes and omits some of them. Of roughly 350,000 clones listed, about nine tenths are singletons. This sample comprised peripheral blood, obtained in a trial of Ad26.COV2.S vaccine versus placebo. These receptors were taken from a person between 18 and 60 years old who received the Ad26.COV2.S COVID-19 vaccine or a placebo.

The rearrangement uses TRBV10-3 and TRBJ2-5; tentatively, D is TRBD1 (6 bases). Germline V lookup: CDR1 ENHRY, CDR2 SYGVKD. V lost 0 bases, J lost 2 bases, and 7 bases lay in between. There are 14 residues in the CDR3. The CDR3 DNA follows: TGTGCCATCAGTGAGTCCAGGGGACAAGAGACCCAGTACTTC. This gives the protein CAISESRGQETQYF.

The V gene is TRBV19, the J gene TRBJ1-5; a possible D gene is TRBD1 (5 bases). Between the trimmed V and J ends, which lost 2 bases and 7 bases, there was a span of 15 bases. Germline-derived CDR1 and CDR2 are LNHDA and SQIVND (reference sequence). The CDR3 runs to 15 residues. The CDR3 DNA follows: TGTGCCAGTAGTATAAGGGGCCAGGGAAGACAGCCCCAGCATTTT. As protein: CASSIRGQGRQPQHF.

This clone has a single count. V usage is TRBV28 and J usage is TRBJ1-2; 10 bases are a match to TRBD1. The germline CDR1 and CDR2 sequences are MDHEN and SYDVKM. The CDR3 is 16 residues long. J was trimmed by 7 bases and V by 8 bases; bases with no gene match: 16. The CDR3 here is CASGPGTGVQVGGYTF. CDR3 coding DNA: TGTGCCAGCGGACCCGGGACAGGGGTACAAGTTGGTGGCTACACCTTC.

CDR3: CAWSIGSGNTGELFF. The CDR3 nucleotides are TGTGCCTGGAGTATAGGGTCGGGGAACACCGGGGAGCTGTTTTTT. This rearrangement joins TRBV30 to TRBJ2-2, with D hard to call. V lost 2 bases and J lost 1, with 11 bases in between. This CDR3 has 15 residues. CDR1 GTSNPN and CDR2 SVGIG come from the germline V gene (reference sequence).

The rearrangement uses TRBV30 and TRBJ1-2; D may be TRBD1 (5 bases). With 5 bases removed from V and 2 bases from J, the gap between germline ends came to 15 bases. The CDR3 runs 14 residues. CDR1 and CDR2 from the germline V gene are GTSNPN and SVGIG (reference sequence). The CDR3 nucleotides read TGTGCCTGGGAGGCTGGGGGGATCAACTATGGCTACACCTTC. This encodes CAWEAGGINYGYTF.

J is TRBJ2-5 and V is TRBV7-9, with a tentative D call TRBD1 (6 bases). Germline values: CDR1 SEHNR, CDR2 FQNEAQ (reference sequence). CDR3 size: 15 residues. V was cut by 0 bases and J by 0 bases, with 8 bases left in between. CDR3 sequence: CASSLATGYQETQYF. The CDR3 nucleotides read TGTGCCAGCAGCTTAGCCACAGGGTACCAAGAGACCCAGTACTTC.

The chain has TRBV9 and TRBJ1-4; D might be TRBD1 (6 bases). This CDR3 is 14 amino acids long. V gave up 0 bases and J gave up 8 bases, with 11 bases separating them. Per germline, CDR1 SGDLS and CDR2 YYNGEE. The CDR3 here is CASSVGGAKEKLFF. The CDR3 DNA sequence: TGTGCCAGCAGCGTAGGGGGGGCGAAGGAAAAACTGTTTTTT.

V is TRBV7-8 and J is TRBJ2-4; 8 bases fit TRBD2. The junction had 3 bases not matched to a gene; V was cut back by 3 bases and J by 5 bases. Germline V gene data show CDR1 as SGHVS and CDR2 as FQNEAQ. The CDR3 is 14 residues long. For the CDR3, the DNA is TGTGCCAGCAGCTTGGGACTAGGCCAAAACATTCAGTACTTC. The encoded protein is CASSLGLGQNIQYF.

The V and J genes are TRBV12-3 or TRBV12-4 and TRBJ2-5; tentative D call: TRBD1 (5 bases). V was clipped by 5 bases and J by 7 bases, with 14 bases between them. CDR3 length: 13 amino acids. The CDR3: CASSPGPQGTQYF. The CDR3 DNA reads TGTGCCAGCAGTCCCGGACCCCAGGGGACCCAGTACTTC.

The chain carries TRBV11-2 and TRBJ2-6; TRBD1 or TRBD2 may be the D gene (5 bases each). The ends were cut back, 8 bases at V and 0 bases at J, with 17 bases in the middle. Germline lookup yields CDR1 SGHAT and CDR2 FQNNGV. This CDR3 region has 17 residues. Written as DNA, the CDR3 is TGTGCCAGCGGATCACCGGGACCTATCTCTGGGGCCAACGTCCTGACTTTC. It is translated as CASGSPGPISGANVLTF.

CDR3 region: CASSPWGGLTDTQYF. The CDR3 DNA is TGCGCCAGCAGCCCGTGGGGGGGTCTCACAGATACGCAGTATTTT. V and J are TRBV5-1 and TRBJ2-3; 7 bases line up with TRBD2. Unmatched junction bases numbered 7, after V lost 4 bases and J lost 2 bases. The CDR3 sequence is 15 residues long. Germline loops: CDR1 SGHRS, CDR2 YFSETQ.

J is TRBJ1-3 and V is TRBV9, with 9 bases lining up with TRBD1. The trim removed 4 bases at V and 3 bases at J, leaving 8 bases unmatched. Per germline, CDR1 SGDLS and CDR2 YYNGEE. The CDR3 spans 16 residues. The CDR3 reads CASSSSTGGFGNTIYF. Here the CDR3 DNA reads TGTGCCAGCAGCAGCTCTACAGGGGGCTTTGGAAACACCATATATTTT.

Points on this clone: At the DNA level, this CDR3 is encoded by other sequences in the same sample as well. The J gene is TRBJ2-2, the V gene TRBV5-1; D remains ambiguous. The germline V gene encodes CDR1 SGHRS and CDR2 YFSETQ. The CDR3 length is 15 residues. V dropped 0 bases and J dropped 2 bases, with 8 bases sitting between them. Here the CDR3 DNA reads TGCGCCAGCAGCTTGGGGGGTCTTAACACCGGGGAGCTGTTTTTT. This encodes CASSLGGLNTGELFF. The complete variable domain, with remaining parts taken from reference TRBV5-1 and TRBJ2-2, reads KAGVTQTPRYLIKTRGQQVTLSCSPISGHRSVSWYQQTPGQGLQFLFEYFSETQRNKGNFPGRFSGRQFSNSRSEMNVSTLELGDSALYLCASSLGGLNTGELFFGEGSRLTVL.

The CDR3 bases are TGTGCCAGCAGCGTAGACAGGGAAGGCACTGAAGCTTTCTTT. This gives the protein CASSVDREGTEAFF. The J gene is TRBJ1-1, the V gene TRBV9; TRBD1 might be the D (6 bases). The CDR3 covers 14 residues. The V gene lost 0 bases and the J gene lost 4 bases, with 10 bases spanning the gap. The germline V gene encodes CDR1 SGDLS and CDR2 YYNGEE.

The chain employs TRBV6-6 and TRBJ1-5; 10 bases match TRBD1. Looked up from germline, CDR1 is MNHNY and CDR2 is SVGAGI (reference sequence). The CDR3 has 15 residues. The ends lost 5 bases at V and 5 bases at J; junction bases unmatched: 6. CDR3 bases: TGTGCCAGCAGTCAATCGGGACAGGGGTATCAGCCCCAGCATTTT. Translation gives CASSQSGQGYQPQHF.

This CDR3 is CASRDGNLGEQYF. The CDR3 DNA follows: TGTGCCAGCAGAGACGGGAACTTGGGCGAGCAGTACTTC. The genes are TRBV2 and TRBJ2-7, with D maybe TRBD2 (5 bases). The CDR3 has 13 residues. CDR1 and CDR2 (germline): SNHLY, FYNNEI. V lost 6 bases and J 6 bases, leaving 15 bases between the germline ends.

The chain uses TRBV11-2 and TRBJ2-3, with TRBD1 matching over 9 bases. Trimming at V came to 6 bases and at J to 5 bases, leaving 6 bases not matched to a gene. This CDR3 is built from 14 residues. CDR1 and CDR2 from the germline V gene are SGHAT and FQNNGV. This CDR3 is CASSKQGAGDTQYF. CDR3 nucleotide sequence: TGTGCCAGCAGTAAACAGGGGGCGGGAGATACGCAGTATTTT.

This chain links TRBV27 with TRBJ1-2; 8 nucleotides agree with TRBD1. Germline V gene sequence: CDR1 MNHEY, CDR2 SMNVEV (reference sequence). There are 17 residues in the CDR3. J gave up 4 bases and V 6 bases, and 16 bases lay outside the gene matches. CDR3 bases: TGTGCCAGCAGACCATACGCCGGGACAGGTGAATCCTATGGCTACACCTTC. It yields the protein CASRPYAGTGESYGYTF.

This clone turned up a few times. This chain uses TRBV5-1 with TRBJ1-1; 7 positions match TRBD1. CDR1 is SGHRS, CDR2 YFSETQ, per germline. V dropped 4 bases and J dropped 6; count of bases not matched to a gene: 15. CDR3 length: 16 amino acids. The CDR3 spells CASSQTGRRGGPEAFF. The CDR3 region has the DNA TGCGCCAGCAGCCAGACAGGGAGGCGCGGGGGCCCTGAAGCTTTCTTT.

About this clone: The same CDR3 arises from other DNA sequences in this sample as well. The V call is TRBV5-1, the J call TRBJ2-3; TRBD1 matches at 8 bases. The V segment lost 5 bases and the J segment 6 bases; nucleotides outside the gene matches: 8. Germline CDR1 SGHRS, CDR2 YFSETQ. The CDR3 totals 14 residues. CDR3 coding DNA: TGCGCCAGCAGTCTACCAGGGGGCGGGGATACGCAGTATTTT. Its translation: CASSLPGGGDTQYF. The full variable domain, in which reference TRBV5-1 and TRBJ2-3 provide the parts outside the CDR3, is KAGVTQTPRYLIKTRGQQVTLSCSPISGHRSVSWYQQTPGQGLQFLFEYFSETQRNKGNFPGRFSGRQFSNSRSEMNVSTLELGDSALYLCASSLPGGGDTQYFGPGTRLTVL.

The chain joins TRBV4-3 to TRBJ2-1, with a weak D call TRBD1 (5 bases). Germline V gene data show CDR1 as LGHNA and CDR2 as YSLEER. Trimming shortened V by 0 bases and J by 10 bases, and 19 bases separated the two germline ends. The CDR3 totals 16 residues. CDR3 residues: CASSQEGRALDWEQFF. The CDR3 nucleotides are TGCGCCAGCAGCCAAGAAGGCAGGGCCCTCGATTGGGAGCAGTTCTTC.

V and J are TRBV3-1 (or the pseudogene TRBV3-2) and TRBJ1-1, with 11 bases aligning to TRBD1. The CDR3 runs 17 residues. The V and J ends lost 1 base and 0 bases, in that order; junction bases with no gene match: 4. The germline V gene has CDR1 LGHDT and CDR2 YNNKEL (reference sequence). The DNA for the CDR3 is TGTGCCAGCAGCCAAGGGACAGGGGGCTCCCTGAACACTGAAGCTTTCTTT. Residues: CASSQGTGGSLNTEAFF.

The rearrangement uses TRBV9 and TRBJ1-3; tentatively, D is TRBD1 (6 bases). V dropped 0 bases and J dropped 4 bases, with 14 bases sitting between them. The length of the CDR3 is 16 residues. Germline CDR1 reads SGDLS; CDR2 reads YYNGEE. Here the CDR3 reads CASSVGLQGLGNTIYF. CDR3 in DNA: TGTGCCAGCAGCGTAGGGTTACAGGGTCTCGGAAACACCATATATTTT.

The chain carries TRBV20-1 and TRBJ2-3; no clear D gene. Trimming removed 3 bases from V and 7 bases from J, with 8 bases in between. The germline CDR1 and CDR2 sequences are DFQATT and SNEGSKA (reference sequence). This CDR3 region has 11 residues. CDR3 nucleotide sequence: TGCAGTGCTAGCGGCATGAATACGCAGTATTTT. Translated: CSASGMNTQYF.

The rearrangement uses TRBV29-1 and TRBJ2-7, with D perhaps being TRBD1 or TRBD2 (5 bases each). The CDR3 is 14 amino acids. From germline, CDR1 is SQVTM and CDR2 ANQGSEA. Between the trimmed V and J ends, which lost 7 bases and 0 bases, there was a span of 16 bases. The CDR3 bases are TGCAGCGCCCTCCGGGACGGCAGCTCCTACGAGCAGTACTTC. Amino acid sequence: CSALRDGSSYEQYF.

This clone was seen a few times. The chain links TRBV5-1 to TRBJ2-7; 7 nucleotides match TRBD2. V dropped 2 bases and J dropped 2; count of bases not matched to a gene: 4. Germline assignment: CDR1 SGHRS and CDR2 YFSETQ. The CDR3 has 14 residues. CDR3: CASSFGEGPYEQYF. CDR3 sequence (DNA): TGCGCCAGCAGCTTTGGGGAGGGACCCTACGAGCAGTACTTC.

The chain has TRBV12-5 and TRBJ1-4; 8 bases fit TRBD1. V lost 2 bases to trimming and J lost 4 bases; unmatched junction nucleotides: 9. Germline-derived CDR1 and CDR2 are LGHNT and FRNRAP. CDR3 size: 17 residues. This chain's CDR3 is CASGLSGTGVFNEKLFF. CDR3 sequence (DNA): TGTGCTAGTGGTTTGAGCGGGACAGGCGTATTTAATGAAAAACTGTTTTTT.

The chain uses TRBV29-1 and TRBJ2-3, with D possibly matching TRBD1 (6 bases). CDR1 is SQVTM, CDR2 ANQGSEA, per germline. The CDR3 spans 12 residues. With 7 bases removed from V and 4 bases from J, the gap between germline ends came to 12 bases. This chain's CDR3 is CSAEKGADTQYF. The CDR3 DNA follows: TGCAGCGCCGAGAAGGGGGCAGATACGCAGTATTTT.

For this clone: At one boundary the junction diverges from the germline segment, which might be a read error. The chain uses TRBV6-1 and TRBJ1-2, with D possibly matching TRBD1 (5 bases). Germline CDR1 MNHNS, CDR2 SASEGT. The CDR3 runs 12 residues. As DNA, the CDR3 is TGTGCCAGCAGTGAAGCGCTGTACGGGGCCATCTTC. It is translated as CASSEALYGAIF.

The rearrangement uses TRBV21-1 and TRBJ1-1. TRBV21-1 is recorded as a pseudogene. The CDR3 has 16 residues. DNA for the CDR3: TGTGCCAGCAGCGAAACCTCTGTCCGGGACGGAGGTGAAGCTTTCTTT. Protein product: CASSETSVRDGGEAFF.